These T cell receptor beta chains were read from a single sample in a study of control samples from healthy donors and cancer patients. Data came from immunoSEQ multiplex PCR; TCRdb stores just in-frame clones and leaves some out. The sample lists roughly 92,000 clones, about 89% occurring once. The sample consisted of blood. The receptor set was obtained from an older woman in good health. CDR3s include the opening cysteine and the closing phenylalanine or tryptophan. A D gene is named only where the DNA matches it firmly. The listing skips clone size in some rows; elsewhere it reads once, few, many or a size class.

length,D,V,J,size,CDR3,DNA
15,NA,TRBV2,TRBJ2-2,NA,CASTRGQRNTGELFF,TGTGCCAGCACCCGCGGGCAACGGAACACCGGGGAGCTGTTTTTT
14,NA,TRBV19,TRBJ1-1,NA,CASSPPRANTEAFF,TGTGCCAGTAGTCCCCCCAGGGCGAACACTGAAGCTTTCTTT
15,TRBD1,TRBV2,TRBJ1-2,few,CASSWLGGADYGYTF,TGTGCCAGCAGTTGGCTAGGGGGCGCGGACTATGGCTACACCTTC
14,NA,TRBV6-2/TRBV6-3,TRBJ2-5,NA,CASSYRLYQETQYF,TGTGCCAGCAGTTACCGGCTTTACCAAGAGACCCAGTACTTC
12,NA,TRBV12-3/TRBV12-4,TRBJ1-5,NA,CASSRGGQPQHF,TGTGCCAGCAGTCGGGGGGGTCAGCCCCAGCATTTT
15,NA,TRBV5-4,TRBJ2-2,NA,CASSFARVGAGELFF,TGTGCCAGCAGCTTCGCCAGGGTAGGCGCCGGGGAGCTGTTTTTT
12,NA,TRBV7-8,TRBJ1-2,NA,CASSLPGWDYTF,TGTGCCAGCAGCTTACCCGGTTGGGACTACACCTTC
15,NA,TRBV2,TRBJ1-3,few,CASSEGGRAGNTIYF,TGTGCCAGCAGTGAAGGGGGCAGGGCTGGAAACACCATATATTTT
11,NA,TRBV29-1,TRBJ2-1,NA,CSGVGYNEQFF,TGCAGCGGCGTTGGTTACAATGAGCAGTTCTTC
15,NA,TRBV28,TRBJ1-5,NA,CASSYYRQGNQPQHF,TGTGCCAGCAGTTACTACCGACAGGGCAATCAGCCCCAGCATTTT
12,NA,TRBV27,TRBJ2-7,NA,CASSPTGLEQYF,TGTGCCAGCAGTCCTACAGGGCTCGAGCAGTACTTC
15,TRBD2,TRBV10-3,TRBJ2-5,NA,CAISETSRGEETQYF,TGTGCCATCAGTGAGACCAGTCGGGGGGAAGAGACCCAGTACTTC
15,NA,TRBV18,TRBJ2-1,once,CASSPLGVGNNEQFF,TGTGCCAGCTCACCACTCGGGGTCGGCAACAATGAGCAGTTCTTC
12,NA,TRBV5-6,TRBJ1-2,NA,CASSLVGRGYTF,TGTGCCAGCAGCTTGGTAGGACGAGGCTACACCTTC
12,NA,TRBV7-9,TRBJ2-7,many,CASSLIDSEQYF,TGTGCCAGCAGCTTAATTGATTCCGAGCAGTACTTC
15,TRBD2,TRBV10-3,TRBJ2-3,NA,CAITDTSGGADTQYF,TGTGCCATCACCGACACTAGCGGGGGGGCAGATACGCAGTATTTT
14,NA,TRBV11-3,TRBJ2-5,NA,CASTSSGKRETQYF,TGTGCCAGCACCTCCTCCGGGAAAAGGGAGACCCAGTACTTC
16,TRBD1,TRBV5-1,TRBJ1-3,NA,CASSRPEGAGGNTIYF,TGCGCCAGCAGCCGGCCTGAGGGGGCCGGTGGAAACACCATATATTTT
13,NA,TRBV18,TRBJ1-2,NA,CASSPDRNYGYTF,TGTGCCAGCTCACCGGACAGAAACTATGGCTACACCTTC
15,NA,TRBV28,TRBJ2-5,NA,CATASGGRHQETQYF,TGTGCCACCGCGAGTGGGGGGAGGCACCAAGAGACCCAGTACTTC
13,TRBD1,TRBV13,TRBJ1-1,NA,CASSRDSGDGAFF,TGTGCCAGCAGCCGGGACAGTGGGGACGGAGCTTTCTTT
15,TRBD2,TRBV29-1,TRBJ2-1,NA,CSVRTSGSSYNEQFF,TGCAGCGTAAGGACTAGCGGGAGCTCCTACAATGAGCAGTTCTTC
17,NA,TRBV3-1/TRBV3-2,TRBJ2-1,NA,CASSQEPGQEAYNEQFF,TGTGCCAGCAGCCAAGAACCGGGGCAGGAAGCCTACAATGAGCAGTTCTTC
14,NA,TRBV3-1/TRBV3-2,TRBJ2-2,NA,CASSQVEVTGELFF,TGTGCCAGCAGCCAAGTGGAGGTTACCGGGGAGCTGTTTTTT
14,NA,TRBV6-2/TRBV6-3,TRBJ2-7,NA,CASSFAKQGYEQYF,TGTGCCAGCAGTTTCGCCAAACAGGGCTACGAGCAGTACTTC
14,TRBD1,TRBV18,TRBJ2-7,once,CASSGRTGGNEQYF,TGTGCCAGCTCAGGACGGACAGGGGGAAACGAGCAGTACTTC
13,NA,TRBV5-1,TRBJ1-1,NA,CASSFIVNTEAFF,TGCGCCAGCAGCTTTATCGTGAACACTGAAGCTTTCTTT
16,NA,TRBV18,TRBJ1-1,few,CASSPQGGGSPTEAFF,TGTGCCAGCTCACCCCAGGGAGGGGGGTCTCCCACTGAAGCTTTCTTT
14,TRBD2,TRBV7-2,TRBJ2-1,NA,CASSAGLARTEQFF,TGTGCCAGCAGCGCGGGACTAGCCCGTACTGAGCAGTTCTTC
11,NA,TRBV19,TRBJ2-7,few,CASSNNLEQYF,TGTGCCAGTAGTAACAATTTGGAGCAGTACTTC
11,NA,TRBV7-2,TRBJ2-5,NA,CASSSLETQYF,TGTGCCAGCAGCTCCCTAGAGACCCAGTACTTC
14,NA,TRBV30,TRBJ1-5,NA,CAWSVTMRDQPQHF,TGTGCCTGGAGTGTAACTATGAGGGATCAGCCCCAGCATTTT
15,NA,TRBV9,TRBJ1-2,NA,CASSPLEGINYGYTF,TGTGCCAGCAGCCCCCTCGAGGGGATTAACTATGGCTACACCTTC
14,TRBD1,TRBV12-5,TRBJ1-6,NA,CASGFAGGNSPLHF,TGTGCTAGTGGTTTCGCAGGGGGGAATTCACCCCTCCACTTT
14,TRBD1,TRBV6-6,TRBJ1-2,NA,CASRRDQGAGGYTF,TGTGCCAGCAGACGAGACCAGGGGGCGGGTGGCTACACCTTC
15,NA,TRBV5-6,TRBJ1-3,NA,CASSLHRGAGNTIYF,TGTGCCAGCAGCTTGCATCGGGGTGCGGGAAACACCATATATTTT
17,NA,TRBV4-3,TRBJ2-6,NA,CASSHKDGNSGANVLTF,TGCGCCAGCAGCCACAAAGACGGTAACTCTGGGGCCAACGTCCTGACTTTC
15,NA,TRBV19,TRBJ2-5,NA,CASSRSGQGGETQYF,TGTGCCAGTTCCCGGTCCGGGCAGGGGGGGGAGACCCAGTACTTC
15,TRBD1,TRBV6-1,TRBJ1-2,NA,CASSEEYGQGYGYTF,TGTGCCAGCAGTGAAGAGTACGGACAGGGCTATGGCTACACCTTC
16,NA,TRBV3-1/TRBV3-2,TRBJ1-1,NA,CASSQFIGGTNTEAFF,TGTGCCAGCAGCCAATTTATTGGGGGAACGAACACTGAAGCTTTCTTT
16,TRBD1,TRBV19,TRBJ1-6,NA,CASNSRHRGKNSPLHF,TGTGCCAGCAACTCGCGCCACAGGGGGAAGAATTCACCCCTCCACTTT
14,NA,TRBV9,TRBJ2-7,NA,CASSVEPAPLEQYF,TGTGCCAGCAGCGTAGAACCCGCGCCCCTGGAGCAGTACTTC
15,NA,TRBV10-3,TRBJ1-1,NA,CAISDRRPRNTEAFF,TGTGCCATCAGTGATAGGCGACCGCGGAACACTGAAGCTTTCTTT
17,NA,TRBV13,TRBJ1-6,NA,CASSLRRIGSYNSPLHF,TGTGCCAGCAGCCTTCGGCGGATCGGGTCCTATAATTCACCCCTCCACTTT
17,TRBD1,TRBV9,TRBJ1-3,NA,CASSFQLGQAAGNTIYF,TGTGCCAGCAGCTTTCAACTTGGACAGGCGGCTGGAAACACCATATATTTT
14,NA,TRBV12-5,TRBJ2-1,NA,CASGLVLVGNEQFF,TGTGCTAGTGGTTTGGTATTGGTGGGCAATGAGCAGTTCTTC
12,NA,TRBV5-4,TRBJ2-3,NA,CASSATRDTQYF,TGTGCCAGCAGCGCTACTAGAGACACGCAGTATTTT
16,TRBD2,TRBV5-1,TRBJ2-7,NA,CASSLGGLAGTYEQYF,TGCGCCAGCAGCTTGGGGGGACTAGCGGGGACCTACGAGCAGTACTTC
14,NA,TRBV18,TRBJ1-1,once,CASSPSAGDTEAFF,TGTGCCAGCTCCCCCTCGGCAGGAGACACTGAAGCTTTCTTT
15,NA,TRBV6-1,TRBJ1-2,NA,CASSETGRGNYGYTF,TGTGCCAGCAGTGAAACAGGCCGAGGGAACTATGGCTACACCTTC
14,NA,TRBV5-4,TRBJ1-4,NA,CASSPQATNEKLFF,TGTGCCAGCAGCCCCCAGGCAACTAATGAAAAACTGTTTTTT
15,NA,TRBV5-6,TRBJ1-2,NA,CASSLPGPKLIGYTF,TGTGCCAGCAGCTTGCCAGGACCAAAACTTATTGGCTACACCTTC
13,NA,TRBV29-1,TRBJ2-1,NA,CSVNAFFYNEQFF,TGCAGCGTTAATGCGTTTTTCTACAATGAGCAGTTCTTC